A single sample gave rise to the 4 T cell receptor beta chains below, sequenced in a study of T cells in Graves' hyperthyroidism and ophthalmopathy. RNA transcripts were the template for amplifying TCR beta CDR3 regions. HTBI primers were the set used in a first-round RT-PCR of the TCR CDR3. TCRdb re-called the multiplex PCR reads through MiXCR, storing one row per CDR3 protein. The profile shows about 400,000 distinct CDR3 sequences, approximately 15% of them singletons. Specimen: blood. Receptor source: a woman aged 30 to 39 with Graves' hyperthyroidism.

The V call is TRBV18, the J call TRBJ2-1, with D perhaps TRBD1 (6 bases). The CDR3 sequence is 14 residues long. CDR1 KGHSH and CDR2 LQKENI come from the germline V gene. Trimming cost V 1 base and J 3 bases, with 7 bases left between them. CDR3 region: CASSPQGVYNEQFF. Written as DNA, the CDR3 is TGTGCCAGCTCACCACAGGGGGTCTACAATGAGCAGTTCTTC.

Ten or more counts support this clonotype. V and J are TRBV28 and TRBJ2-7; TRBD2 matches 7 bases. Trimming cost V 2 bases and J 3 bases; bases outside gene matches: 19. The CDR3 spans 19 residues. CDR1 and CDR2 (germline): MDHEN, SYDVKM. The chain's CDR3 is CASSLRPTVGGEGLYEQYF. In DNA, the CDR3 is TGTGCCAGCAGTTTACGTCCCACGGTCGGAGGGGAGGGCCTCTACGAGCAGTACTTC.

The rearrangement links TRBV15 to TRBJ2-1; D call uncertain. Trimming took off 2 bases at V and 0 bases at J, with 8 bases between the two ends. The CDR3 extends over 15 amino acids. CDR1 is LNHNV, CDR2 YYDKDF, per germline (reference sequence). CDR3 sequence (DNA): TGTGCCACCAGCAGACAGATCAGCTCCTACAATGAGCAGTTCTTC. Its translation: CATSRQISSYNEQFF. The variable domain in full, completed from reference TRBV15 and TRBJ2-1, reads DAMVIQNPRYQVTQFGKPVTLSCSQTLNHNVMYWYQQKSSQAPKLLFHYYDKDFNNEADTPDNFQSRRPNTSFCFLDIRSPGLGDTAMYLCATSRQISSYNEQFFGPGTRLTVL.

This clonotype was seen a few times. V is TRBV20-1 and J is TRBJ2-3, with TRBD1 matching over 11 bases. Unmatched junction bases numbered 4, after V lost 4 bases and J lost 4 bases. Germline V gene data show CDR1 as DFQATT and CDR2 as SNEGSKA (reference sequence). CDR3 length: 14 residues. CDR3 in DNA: TGCAGTGCTACCAGGACAGGGGGCGCAGATACGCAGTATTTT. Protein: CSATRTGGADTQYF.